These 11 T cell receptor beta chains were sequenced from one sample in a study of molecular identifiers for immune sequencing clone quantification. Each CDR3 protein gets one entry after TCRdb re-called the PCR reads with MiXCR. The sample includes around 40,000 distinct CDR3 sequences, approximately 21% of them seen just once. The sequencing input was naive CD8+ T cells from blood, with Jurkat cell RNA spiked in. Regarding subset: FACS-sorted CD8+CD4-CCR7+CD45RA+ naive T cells. These receptors all stem from a human donor in good health. Some libraries in this study had Jurkat cell RNA spiked in.

This clonotype was recorded at least ten times. The V call is TRBV19, the J call TRBJ1-5; 9 bases are shared with TRBD1. Trimming removed 6 bases from V and 7 bases from J; junction bases left unmatched: 10. CDR1 is LNHDA, CDR2 SQIVND, per germline (reference sequence). The CDR3 length is 15 residues. The CDR3 bases are TGTGCCAGTAGCTTAGGACAGGGGCTGCTGCAGCCCCAGCATTTT. Amino acid sequence: CASSLGQGLLQPQHF.

The CDR3 DNA sequence: TGCGCCAGCAGCCAGCCCTCCTACGAGCAGTACTTC. Translation gives CASSQPSYEQYF. The rearrangement links TRBV4-1 to TRBJ2-7, with no clear D. Trimming removed 3 bases from V and 0 bases from J, with 3 bases in between. This CDR3 is built from 12 residues. CDR1 and CDR2 (germline): MGHRA, YSYEKL.

This clonotype qualifies as medium-sized. The chain couples TRBV29-1 to TRBJ1-1; the D is unclear. V shed 5 bases and J shed 0 bases, with 10 bases lying between them. Germline values: CDR1 SQVTM, CDR2 ANQGSEA. This CDR3 is built from 13 residues. The CDR3 DNA is TGCAGCGTTCGAGGCGGGATGAACACTGAAGCTTTCTTT. Its translation is CSVRGGMNTEAFF.

This clonotype was seen repeatedly, ten times or more. The V call is TRBV20-1, the J call TRBJ2-5; the match to TRBD1 covers 7 bases. V shed 6 bases, J shed 3 bases, and the junction held 7 bases outside the gene matches. The germline gives CDR1 DFQATT, CDR2 SNEGSKA (reference sequence). The CDR3 contains 13 residues. CDR3 sequence: CSATLTGKETQYF. The DNA of the CDR3 is TGCAGTGCGACTTTGACAGGGAAAGAGACCCAGTACTTC.

This clonotype was observed many times. The gene calls are TRBV9 and TRBJ1-1; TRBD1 aligns across 8 bases. Germline lookup yields CDR1 SGDLS and CDR2 YYNGEE. This CDR3 spans 17 amino acids. Trimming removed 4 bases from V and 2 bases from J; junction bases left unmatched: 13. Here the CDR3 DNA reads TGTGCCAGCAGCCCAGAACAGGGGGTCTCACTCAACACTGAAGCTTTCTTT. Its protein is CASSPEQGVSLNTEAFF.

There are many counts of this clonotype. The chain has TRBV5-5 and TRBJ2-3; 9 nucleotides agree with TRBD1. Trimming took 4 bases from V and 5 from J; bases not matched to a gene: 11. The CDR3 has 16 amino acids. Germline V lookup: CDR1 SGHKS, CDR2 YYEKEE (reference sequence). CDR3 nucleotide sequence: TGTGCCAGCAGCGGAATACAGGGGGCGCAGGAAGATACGCAGTATTTT. As protein: CASSGIQGAQEDTQYF.

This clonotype came up many times. The gene calls are TRBV2 and TRBJ2-1; TRBD2 aligns across 7 bases. V dropped 9 bases and J dropped 3; count of bases not matched to a gene: 8. This CDR3 contains 14 residues. From germline, CDR1 is SNHLY and CDR2 FYNNEI. CDR3 residues: CARRTSDYYNEQFF. DNA of the CDR3: TGTGCCAGGAGAACTAGCGACTACTACAATGAGCAGTTCTTC.

This clonotype was recorded at least ten times. The chain combines TRBV4-3 with TRBJ2-1, with a possible D match to TRBD1 (6 bases). Trimming stripped 4 bases from V and 2 bases from J, with 12 bases between. In germline, CDR1 is LGHNA, CDR2 YSLEER. The CDR3 spans 15 residues. The CDR3 DNA is TGCGCCAGCAGCCCGACGAGGACAGCCTACAATGAGCAGTTCTTC. This gives the protein CASSPTRTAYNEQFF.

This clonotype qualifies as medium-sized. This chain links TRBV7-2 with TRBJ2-3; 7 bases fit TRBD1. The germline V gene has CDR1 SGHTA and CDR2 FQGNSA. This CDR3 comprises 14 residues. The V and J ends lost 3 bases and 4 bases, in that order; junction bases with no gene match: 4. This chain's CDR3 is CASSFGTEADTQYF. In DNA form, the CDR3 reads TGTGCCAGCAGCTTCGGGACAGAGGCAGATACGCAGTATTTT.

Turning to this clonotype: One end of the junction varies from germline; a read error may be responsible. The chain couples TRBV25-1 to TRBJ2-7; D not certain. The germline V gene has CDR1 MGHDK and CDR2 SYGVNS. The CDR3 runs to 16 residues. CDR3 protein: CVSSPRRIANSYEQYF. The CDR3 DNA reads as TGTGTCAGCAGCCCGAGAAGGATAGCCAATTCCTACGAGCAGTACTTC.

This clonotype was seen repeatedly, ten times or more. The chain has TRBV7-9 and TRBJ2-5; D uncertain. CDR3 size: 12 residues. Trimming cost V 9 bases and J 0 bases, with 8 bases left between them. The germline V gene encodes CDR1 SEHNR and CDR2 FQNEAQ (reference sequence). CDR3 residues: CASSRDQETQYF. The CDR3 region has the DNA TGTGCCAGTTCACGGGACCAAGAGACCCAGTACTTC. The full variable domain, in which reference TRBV7-9 and TRBJ2-5 provide the parts outside the CDR3, is DTGVSQNPRHKITKRGQNVTFRCDPISEHNRLYWYRQTLGQGPEFLTYFQNEAQLEKSRLLSDRFSAERPKGSFSTLEIQRTEQGDSAMYLCASSRDQETQYFGPGTRLLVL.